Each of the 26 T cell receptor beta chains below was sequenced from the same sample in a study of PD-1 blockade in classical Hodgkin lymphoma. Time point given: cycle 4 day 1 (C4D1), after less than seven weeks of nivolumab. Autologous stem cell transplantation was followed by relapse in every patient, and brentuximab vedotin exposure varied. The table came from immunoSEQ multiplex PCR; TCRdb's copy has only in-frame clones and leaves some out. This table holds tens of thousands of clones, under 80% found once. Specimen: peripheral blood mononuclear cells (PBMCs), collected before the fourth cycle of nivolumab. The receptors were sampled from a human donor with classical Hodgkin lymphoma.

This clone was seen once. The DNA for the CDR3 is TGTGCTAGTGGTTTGTGGAGGTCGGGCACTGAAGCTTTCTTT. As protein: CASGLWRSGTEAFF. This rearrangement joins TRBV12-5 to TRBJ1-1; D remains ambiguous. V lost 2 bases and J 4 bases, leaving 11 bases between the germline ends. Germline V gene sequence: CDR1 LGHNT, CDR2 FRNRAP. This CDR3 comprises 14 residues.

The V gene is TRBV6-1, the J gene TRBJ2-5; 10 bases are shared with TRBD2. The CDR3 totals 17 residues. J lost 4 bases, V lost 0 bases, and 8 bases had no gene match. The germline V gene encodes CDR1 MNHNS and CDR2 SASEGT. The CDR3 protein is CASSEAPAASGRETQYF. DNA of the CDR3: TGTGCCAGCAGTGAAGCACCGGCGGCTAGCGGGAGAGAGACCCAGTACTTC.

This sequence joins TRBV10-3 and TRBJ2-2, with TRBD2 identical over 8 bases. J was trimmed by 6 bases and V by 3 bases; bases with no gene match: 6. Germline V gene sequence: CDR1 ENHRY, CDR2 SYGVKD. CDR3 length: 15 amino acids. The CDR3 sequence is CAISDPAGVSGELFF. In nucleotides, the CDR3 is TGTGCCATCAGTGACCCAGCGGGAGTATCCGGGGAGCTGTTTTTT.

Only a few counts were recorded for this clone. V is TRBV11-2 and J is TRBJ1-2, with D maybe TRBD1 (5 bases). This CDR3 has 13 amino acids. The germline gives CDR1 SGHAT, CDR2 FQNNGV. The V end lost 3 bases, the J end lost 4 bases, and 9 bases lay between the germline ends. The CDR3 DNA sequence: TGTGCCAGCAGCTTCGGGACCGCCTATGGCTACACCTTC. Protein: CASSFGTAYGYTF. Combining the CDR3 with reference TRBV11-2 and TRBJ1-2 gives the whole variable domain EAGVAQSPRYKIIEKRQSVAFWCNPISGHATLYWYQQILGQGPKLLIQFQNNGVVDDSQLPKDRFSAERLKGVDSTLKIQPAKLEDSAVYLCASSFGTAYGYTFGSGTRLTVV.

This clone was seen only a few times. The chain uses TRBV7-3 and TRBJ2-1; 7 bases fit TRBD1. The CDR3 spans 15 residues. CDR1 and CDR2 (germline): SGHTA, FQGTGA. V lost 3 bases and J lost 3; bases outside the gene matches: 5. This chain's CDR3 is CASSFGQGVYNEQFF. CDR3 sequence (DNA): TGTGCCAGCAGCTTCGGGCAGGGGGTCTACAATGAGCAGTTCTTC.

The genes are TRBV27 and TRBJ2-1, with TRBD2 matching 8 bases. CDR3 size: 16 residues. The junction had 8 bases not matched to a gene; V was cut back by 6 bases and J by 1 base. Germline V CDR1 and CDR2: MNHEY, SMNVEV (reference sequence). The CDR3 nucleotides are TGTGCCAGCAGCAGTGTAAGCGGGAGATCCTACAATGAGCAGTTCTTC. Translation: CASSSVSGRSYNEQFF.

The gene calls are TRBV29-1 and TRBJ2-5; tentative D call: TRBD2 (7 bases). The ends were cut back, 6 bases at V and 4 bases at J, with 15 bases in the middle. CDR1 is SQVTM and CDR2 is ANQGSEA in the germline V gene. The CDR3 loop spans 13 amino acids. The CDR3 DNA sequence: TGCAGCGTAGGGGGGGCAGATCGAGAGACCCAGTACTTC. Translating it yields CSVGGADRETQYF.

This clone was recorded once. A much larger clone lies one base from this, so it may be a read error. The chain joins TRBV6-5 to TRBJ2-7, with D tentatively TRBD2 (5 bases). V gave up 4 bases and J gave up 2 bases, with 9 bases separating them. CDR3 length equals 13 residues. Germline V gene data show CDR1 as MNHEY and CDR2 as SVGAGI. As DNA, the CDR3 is TGTGCCAGCAGTTTCGGACTGACCTACGAGCAGTACTTC. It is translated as CASSFGLTYEQYF.

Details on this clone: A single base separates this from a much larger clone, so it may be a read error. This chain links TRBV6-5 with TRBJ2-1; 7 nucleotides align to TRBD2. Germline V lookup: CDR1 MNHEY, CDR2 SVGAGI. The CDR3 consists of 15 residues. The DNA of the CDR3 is TGTGCCAACAGTGGTGCTAGCGGCCTTTACAATGAGCAGTTCTTC. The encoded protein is CANSGASGLYNEQFF.

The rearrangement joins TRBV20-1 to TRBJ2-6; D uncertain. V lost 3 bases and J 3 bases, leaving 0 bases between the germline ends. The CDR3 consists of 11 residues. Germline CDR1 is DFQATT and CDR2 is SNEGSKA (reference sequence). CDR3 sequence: CSASGANVLTF. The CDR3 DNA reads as TGCAGTGCTAGTGGGGCCAACGTCCTGACTTTC.

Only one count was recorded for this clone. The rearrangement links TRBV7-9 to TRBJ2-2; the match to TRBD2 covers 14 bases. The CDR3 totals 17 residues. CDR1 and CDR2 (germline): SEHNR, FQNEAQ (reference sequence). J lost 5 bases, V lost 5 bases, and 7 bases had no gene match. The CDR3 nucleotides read TGTGCCAGCAGCACGGGACTAGCGGGAGAAGCTACCGGGGAGCTGTTTTTT. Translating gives CASSTGLAGEATGELFF.

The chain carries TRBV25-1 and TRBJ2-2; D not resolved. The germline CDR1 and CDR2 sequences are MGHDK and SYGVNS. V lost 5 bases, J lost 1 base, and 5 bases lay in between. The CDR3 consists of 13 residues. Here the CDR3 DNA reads TGTGCCAGCAGTTACCAGAACACCGGGGAGCTGTTTTTT. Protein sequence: CASSYQNTGELFF.

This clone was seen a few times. DNA for the CDR3: TGTGCCAGCAGTTACAGTTACTTCTTACAAGAGACCCAGTACTTC. It specifies CASSYSYFLQETQYF. The chain is built from TRBV6-5 and TRBJ2-5; D is undetermined. V was cut by 2 bases and J by 2 bases, with 12 bases left in between. Looked up from germline, CDR1 is MNHEY and CDR2 is SVGAGI. This CDR3 has 15 residues.

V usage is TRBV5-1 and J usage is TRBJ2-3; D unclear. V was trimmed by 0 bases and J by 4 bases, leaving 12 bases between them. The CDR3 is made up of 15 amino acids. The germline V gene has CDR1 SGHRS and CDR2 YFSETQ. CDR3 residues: CASSLAGISADTQYF. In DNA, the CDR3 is TGCGCCAGCAGCTTGGCCGGAATAAGCGCAGATACGCAGTATTTT.

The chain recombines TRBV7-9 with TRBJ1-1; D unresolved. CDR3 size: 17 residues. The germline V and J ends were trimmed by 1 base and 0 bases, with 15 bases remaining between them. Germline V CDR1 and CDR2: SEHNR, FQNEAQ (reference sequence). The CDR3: CASSLGVQVYMNTEAFF. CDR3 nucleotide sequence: TGTGCCAGCAGCTTAGGGGTGCAGGTTTACATGAACACTGAAGCTTTCTTT.

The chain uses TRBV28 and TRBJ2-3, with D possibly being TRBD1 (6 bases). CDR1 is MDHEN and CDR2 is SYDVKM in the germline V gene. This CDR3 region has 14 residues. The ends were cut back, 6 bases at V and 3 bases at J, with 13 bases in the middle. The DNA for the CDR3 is TGTGCCAGCAGCTCGCTACAGGGTACAGATACGCAGTATTTT. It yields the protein CASSSLQGTDTQYF.

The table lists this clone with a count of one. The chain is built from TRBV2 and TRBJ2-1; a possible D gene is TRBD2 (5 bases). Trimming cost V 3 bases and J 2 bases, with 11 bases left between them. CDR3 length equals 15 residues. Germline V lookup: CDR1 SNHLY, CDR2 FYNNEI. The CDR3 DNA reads TGTGCCAGCAGTGACCCGGAGGAACCCTACAATGAGCAGTTCTTC. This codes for CASSDPEEPYNEQFF.

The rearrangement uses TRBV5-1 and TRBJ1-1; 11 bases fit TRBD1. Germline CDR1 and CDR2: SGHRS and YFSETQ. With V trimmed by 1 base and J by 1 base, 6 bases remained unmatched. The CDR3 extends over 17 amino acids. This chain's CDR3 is CASSLYGQGAGNTEAFF. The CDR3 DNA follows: TGCGCCAGCAGCTTGTATGGACAGGGGGCTGGGAACACTGAAGCTTTCTTT.

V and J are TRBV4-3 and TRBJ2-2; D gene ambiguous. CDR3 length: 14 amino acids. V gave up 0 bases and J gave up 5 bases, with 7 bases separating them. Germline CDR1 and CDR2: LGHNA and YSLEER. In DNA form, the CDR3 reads TGCGCCAGCAGCCAAGATTATCTGACCGGGGAGCTGTTTTTT. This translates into CASSQDYLTGELFF.

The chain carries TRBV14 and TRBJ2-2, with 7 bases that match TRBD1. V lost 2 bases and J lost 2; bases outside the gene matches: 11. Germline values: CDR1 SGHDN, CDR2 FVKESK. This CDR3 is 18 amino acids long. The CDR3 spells CASSQLHWGQLNTGELFF. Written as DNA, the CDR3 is TGTGCCAGCAGCCAACTTCACTGGGGACAGCTCAACACCGGGGAGCTGTTTTTT.

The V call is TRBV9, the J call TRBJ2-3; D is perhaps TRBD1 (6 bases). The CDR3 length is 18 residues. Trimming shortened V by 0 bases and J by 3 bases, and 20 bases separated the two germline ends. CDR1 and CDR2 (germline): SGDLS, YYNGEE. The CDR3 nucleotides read TGTGCCAGCAGCGTAGGAAGTAGGGGACATACCTTGACAGATACGCAGTATTTT. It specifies CASSVGSRGHTLTDTQYF. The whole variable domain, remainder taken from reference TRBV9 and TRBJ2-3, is DSGVTQTPKHLITATGQRVTLRCSPRSGDLSVYWYQQSLDQGLQFLIQYYNGEERAKGNILERFSAQQFPDLHSELNLSSLELGDSALYFCASSVGSRGHTLTDTQYFGPGTRLTVL.

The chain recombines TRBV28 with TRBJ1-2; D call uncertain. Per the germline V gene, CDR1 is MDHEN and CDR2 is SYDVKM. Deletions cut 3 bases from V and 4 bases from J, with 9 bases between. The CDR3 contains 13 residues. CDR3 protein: CASSFSGLYGYTF. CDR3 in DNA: TGTGCCAGCAGTTTCAGCGGACTCTATGGCTACACCTTC.

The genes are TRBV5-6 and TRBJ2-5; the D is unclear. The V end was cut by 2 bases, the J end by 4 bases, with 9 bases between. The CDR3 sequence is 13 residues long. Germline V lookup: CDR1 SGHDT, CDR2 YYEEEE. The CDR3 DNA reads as TGTGCCAGCAGCTTTTCAGGTGGAGAGACCCAGTACTTC. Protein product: CASSFSGGETQYF.

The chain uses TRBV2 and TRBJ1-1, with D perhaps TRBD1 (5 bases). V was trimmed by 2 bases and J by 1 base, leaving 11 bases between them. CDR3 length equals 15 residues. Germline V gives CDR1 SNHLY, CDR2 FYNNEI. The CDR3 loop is CASSESGGRNTEAFF. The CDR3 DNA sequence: TGTGCCAGCAGTGAATCGGGGGGAAGGAACACTGAAGCTTTCTTT.

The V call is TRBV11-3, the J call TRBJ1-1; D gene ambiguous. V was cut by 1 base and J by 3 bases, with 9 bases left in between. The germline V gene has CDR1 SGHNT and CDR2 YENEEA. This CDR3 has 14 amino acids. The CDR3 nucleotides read TGTGCCAGCAGCTTAGGACTAGAACACACTGAAGCTTTCTTT. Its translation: CASSLGLEHTEAFF.

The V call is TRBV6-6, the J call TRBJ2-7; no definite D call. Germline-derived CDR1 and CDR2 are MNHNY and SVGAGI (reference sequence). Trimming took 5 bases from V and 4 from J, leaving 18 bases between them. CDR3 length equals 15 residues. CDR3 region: CASSGETLERYEQYF. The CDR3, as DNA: TGTGCCAGCAGTGGGGAAACCCTGGAAAGGTACGAGCAGTACTTC.